Reported below is one T cell receptor (beta chain). Its cognate antigen has yet to be identified. Per-nucleotide qualities are absent, and no much larger clonotype sits a single base away. TCRbeta CDR3 regions were amplified from genomic DNA using the immunoSEQ Assay, a bias-controlled multiplex PCR. The paper's processing steps were these. The number of nucleated cells in each sample was estimated by amplification of reference gene primers within the assay. Sequence reads were collapsed and filtered to measure the absolute abundance of every unique TCRbeta CDR3 rearrangement. For each sample, productive Simpson clonality was calculated by taking the square root of Simpson's diversity index across productive rearrangements. The source is immuneACCESS, and TCRdb retained only in-frame sequences with V and J called. Part of the clones is not carried over; for the studies checked, unresolved V genes explain less than half of this, and the remainder is unexplained. That table supplies the V and J calls and clone size; D and trimming were determined from the DNA. This sample comprises fewer than 100,000 clones, 70% to 90% of them detected only once. The ten largest clones represent roughly 6.5% of the sample.

This record belongs to a study of blood T cell repertoires in COVID-19 (dated by TCRdb to 2020 to 2021). A note on the overall study: Collaborator samples came from the United States, Italy and Spain and covered acute and convalescent phases of COVID-19. The sample metadata nearly always contained a de-identified subject ID, COVID-19 status, age in years and sex. The dataset comprised deeply sampled blood TCRbeta repertoires from subjects exposed to, actively infected with, or recovered from COVID-19. Where available, HLA class I and class II types were taken from metadata supplied by the sample provider and were not determined by assay-based typing. The repertoires were made available in a free public database intended to serve as a resource for research on the immune response to SARS-CoV-2. The material from the prospective study consisted of cDNA or gDNA derived from T cells, B-cell-depleted T cells, or PBMCs. The samples were drawn from the first 160 participants of the ongoing ImmuneRACE study and from 1,254 subjects provided by 6 global collaborators. Overall study outcomes, separate from this receptor: The quantity of clinical and demographic metadata differed by source and by participant and was supplied without curation.

The collaborating institutions used their own protocols to collect whole blood in K2EDTA tubes. For TCRbeta analysis, collaborator samples were shipped as frozen whole blood, as isolated PBMCs, or as DNA extracted from either sample type. The germline ends are 7 bases apart after V is trimmed by 0 bases and J by 1 base. Per the germline V gene, SGHAT is the CDR1 and FQNNGV is the CDR2. From its cysteine to its phenylalanine, the CDR3 spans 15 amino acids. The read is trimmed to its CDR3 DNA, 45 bases read in frame from base 1. This receptor was taken from a man in his sixties with acute or convalescent COVID-19. The chain is encoded by TRBV11-2 joined to TRBJ2-1; no D segment can be confidently identified. The sample comprised peripheral blood. The CDR3 in this case is CASSLEDSSYNEQFF. The DNA sequence is given as TGTGCCAGCAGCTTAGAAGACTCATCCTACAATGAGCAGTTCTTC. With the portions outside the CDR3 filled from the reference TRBV11-2 and TRBJ2-1 genes, the complete variable region becomes EAGVAQSPRYKIIEKRQSVAFWCNPISGHATLYWYQQILGQGPKLLIQFQNNGVVDDSQLPKDRFSAERLKGVDSTLKIQPAKLEDSAVYLCASSLEDSSYNEQFFGPGTRLTVL.